This TCR beta chain originates from a study of T cells in Graves' hyperthyroidism and ophthalmopathy. Notes on the study in general: Peripheral blood also featured most of the thyroid clonotypes expanded above 0.001.

Trimming cost V 0 bases and J 4 bases, with 6 bases left between them. The CDR3 consists of 13 residues. CDR1 is MNHEY, CDR2 SVGAGI, per germline. Amplified TCR beta CDR3 regions came from RNA transcripts. When the TCR CDR3 underwent first-round RT-PCR, the HTBI primer set was used. MiXCR was run by TCRdb on the multiplex PCR reads, yielding one entry per CDR3 protein. This sample has around 380,000 distinct CDR3 sequences, with 13% found just once. Those patients with uncontrolled infection, other autoimmune disease, pregnancy or lactation were excluded. Sample collection date corresponds to first hyperthyroidism diagnosis, prior to any ophthalmopathy symptoms. The PBMCs were sourced from fresh peripheral blood (approximately 10 ml). This clonotype was recorded many times. Its antigen remains unidentified.

The sequence came from a man aged 25 to 40 with Graves' hyperthyroidism that later progressed to Graves' ophthalmopathy. J is TRBJ1-1 and V is TRBV6-5; D gene ambiguous. Sequencing was done on a sample of blood. The chain's CDR3 is CASSYSSPTEAFF. CDR3 sequence (DNA): TGTGCCAGCAGTTACTCGAGCCCCACTGAAGCTTTCTTT.